The rows below give T cell receptor beta chains drawn from one sample of a study of post-analysis software for immune sequencing data. TCRdb called the PCR reads again in MiXCR, with one record for every CDR3 protein. This table has about 620,000 distinct CDR3 sequences, about 40% appearing once. The specimen sequenced was blood. The receptor set was obtained from a girl under 18 with multiple sclerosis. The CDR3 runs from the conserved cysteine through the conserved F or W. A D gene is named only where the DNA matches it firmly. Rows may omit the clone size; those that give it use once, few, many or a size class.

d_call j_call v_call clone_size cdr3_aa cdr3_nt
. TRBJ1-5 TRBV6-2/TRBV6-3 . CASSYPDFVNQPQHF TGTGCCAGCAGTTACCCGGACTTCGTTAATCAGCCCCAGCATTTT
TRBD1 TRBJ2-7 TRBV10-3 few CAISTGQGSSYEQYF TGTGCCATCAGTACGGGACAGGGGAGCTCCTACGAGCAGTACTTC
TRBD1 TRBJ1-2 TRBV29-1 few CSVESQGGYGYTF TGCAGCGTTGAATCACAGGGGGGCTATGGCTACACCTTC
. TRBJ1-5 TRBV4-1 once CASSQMPEGRRGQPQHF TGCGCCAGCAGCCAGATGCCGGAGGGACGGCGGGGTCAGCCCCAGCATTTT
TRBD1 TRBJ2-1 TRBV7-9 . CASSLRLGQGNNEQFF TGTGCCAGCAGCTTGAGGTTGGGACAGGGTAACAATGAGCAGTTCTTC
. TRBJ2-3 TRBV2 . CASSDEGGPEADTQYF TGTGCCAGCAGTGATGAGGGGGGGCCGGAGGCAGATACGCAGTATTTT
TRBD1 TRBJ2-1 TRBV27 . CASSRMTGWYDEQFF TGTGCCAGCAGTCGCATGACAGGGTGGTATGATGAGCAGTTCTTC
. TRBJ1-2 TRBV6-5 . CASIGGANYGYTF TGTGCCAGCATTGGGGGTGCGAACTATGGCTACACCTTC
TRBD2 TRBJ2-7 TRBV5-1 many CASQGTTPYEQYF TGCGCCAGCCAAGGGACTACGCCCTACGAGCAGTACTTC
TRBD2 TRBJ2-1 TRBV9 . CASSASGTSGSYNEQFF TGTGCCAGCAGCGCCTCCGGGACTAGCGGGTCCTACAATGAGCAGTTCTTC
. TRBJ1-2 TRBV7-2 . CASSLVRDIGYGYTF TGTGCCAGCAGCTTAGTTAGAGACATTGGTTATGGCTACACCTTC
TRBD2 TRBJ2-3 TRBV29-1 few CSVAGTSGKTDTQYF TGCAGCGTTGCCGGGACTAGCGGGAAAACAGATACGCAGTATTTT
. TRBJ1-2 TRBV20-1 . CSASNRGYGYTF TGCAGTGCTAGCAACAGAGGCTATGGCTACACCTTC
. TRBJ1-1 TRBV6-5 . CASSLSTWTEAFF TGTGCCAGCAGTCTCTCAACCTGGACTGAAGCTTTCTTT
. TRBJ2-3 TRBV15 . CASSEGFSTDTQYF TGTGCCAGCAGTGAGGGGTTCAGCACAGATACGCAGTATTTT
TRBD2 TRBJ2-7 TRBV12-3/TRBV12-4 . CASRGTSGLYEQYF TGTGCCAGCAGGGGGACTAGCGGACTCTACGAGCAGTACTTC
TRBD2 TRBJ2-7 TRBV24-1 few CATTQRRAAGDGEQYF TGTGCCACCACCCAGCGGCGGGCAGCGGGAGACGGGGAGCAGTACTTC